Presented here are 27 T cell receptor beta chains from one specimen sequenced in a study of cytomegalovirus exposure and HLA in healthy donors. Vbeta (60) and Jbeta (13) primers were used in the PCR. The assay was immunoSEQ multiplex PCR, and TCRdb's table has in-frame clones only and misses some. The table shows about 180,000 clones, with about 75% occurring only once. The sample comprised PBMCs. The receptors were sampled from a middle-aged man in good health and CMV-seropositive.

The rearrangement uses TRBV6-4 and TRBJ1-2; perhaps TRBD1 as D (5 bases). Per the germline V gene, CDR1 is MRHNA and CDR2 is SNTAGT. V shed 4 bases and J shed 3 bases, with 12 bases lying between them. This CDR3 is built from 14 residues. CDR3 in DNA: TGTGCCAGCAGTGTTGAGGAAGGGGACTATGGCTACACCTTC. Translated, it gives CASSVEEGDYGYTF.

The chain recombines TRBV5-6 with TRBJ2-1; the match to TRBD2 covers 8 bases. The length of the CDR3 is 15 residues. The germline V gene encodes CDR1 SGHDT and CDR2 YYEEEE. V lost 2 bases to trimming and J lost 2 bases; unmatched junction nucleotides: 3. CDR3 protein: CASSFTSGAYNEQFF. In DNA, the CDR3 is TGTGCCAGCAGCTTCACTAGCGGAGCCTACAATGAGCAGTTCTTC.

The chain uses TRBV5-6 and TRBJ1-5; 8 bases fit TRBD1. V lost 4 bases and J lost 6; bases outside the gene matches: 6. The CDR3 covers 14 residues. From germline, CDR1 is SGHDT and CDR2 YYEEEE. CDR3 region: CASSLWTGPQPQHF. DNA of the CDR3: TGTGCCAGCAGCCTTTGGACAGGGCCTCAGCCCCAGCATTTT.

V usage is TRBV4-2 and J usage is TRBJ2-5, with 7 bases identical to TRBD2. J was trimmed by 5 bases and V by 0 bases; bases with no gene match: 12. The CDR3 extends over 17 amino acids. CDR1 and CDR2 from the germline V gene are LGHNA and YNFKEQ. The CDR3 spells CASSQDLRGRGEETQYF. CDR3 bases: TGTGCCAGCAGCCAAGATTTACGTGGGAGGGGAGAGGAGACCCAGTACTTC.

V is TRBV7-9 and J is TRBJ2-7; 8 nucleotides agree with TRBD1. V lost 4 bases to trimming and J lost 0 bases; unmatched junction nucleotides: 5. This CDR3 comprises 15 residues. Germline V gene sequence: CDR1 SEHNR, CDR2 FQNEAQ (reference sequence). CDR3 amino acids: CASSSGQGSSYEQYF. The DNA for the CDR3 is TGTGCCAGCAGCTCCGGACAGGGATCCTCCTACGAGCAGTACTTC. The full variable domain, with the rest looked up from reference TRBV7-9 and TRBJ2-7, is DTGVSQNPRHKITKRGQNVTFRCDPISEHNRLYWYRQTLGQGPEFLTYFQNEAQLEKSRLLSDRFSAERPKGSFSTLEIQRTEQGDSAMYLCASSSGQGSSYEQYFGPGTRLTVT.

V usage is TRBV15 and J usage is TRBJ1-1; possible D gene TRBD1, 5 bases. Trimming shortened V by 5 bases and J by 4 bases, and 11 bases separated the two germline ends. Germline CDR1 and CDR2: LNHNV and YYDKDF (reference sequence). CDR3 size: 13 residues. This CDR3 is CATSVGEGTEAFF. CDR3 DNA sequence: TGTGCCACCAGCGTAGGGGAGGGCACTGAAGCTTTCTTT.

The V and J genes are TRBV5-1 and TRBJ1-1; D not certain. Looked up from germline, CDR1 is SGHRS and CDR2 is YFSETQ. The length of the CDR3 is 15 residues. V gave up 0 bases and J gave up 4 bases, with 13 bases separating them. This CDR3 is CASSLAIHGVTEAFF. CDR3 sequence (DNA): TGCGCCAGCAGCTTGGCGATACACGGAGTCACTGAAGCTTTCTTT.

The rearrangement joins TRBV18 to TRBJ1-2, with 10 bases that match TRBD1. Per germline, CDR1 KGHSH and CDR2 LQKENI. This CDR3 is 15 amino acids long. V gave up 4 bases and J gave up 3 bases; unmatched junction bases: 5. CDR3 in amino acids: CASSRAGTGDYGYTF. As DNA, the CDR3 is TGTGCCAGCTCACGGGCCGGGACAGGGGACTATGGCTACACCTTC.

The chain links TRBV6-1 to TRBJ1-5; TRBD1 matches at 7 bases. The CDR3 has 15 residues. With 10 bases clipped from V and 3 bases from J, the junction kept 12 bases outside the gene matches. Germline CDR1 and CDR2: MNHNS and SASEGT. CDR3 amino acids: CATDFAGTDNQPQHF. The CDR3 DNA sequence: TGTGCCACCGATTTCGCCGGGACAGACAATCAGCCCCAGCATTTT.

The rearrangement uses TRBV11-2 and TRBJ2-3; TRBD2 might be the D (6 bases). From germline, CDR1 is SGHAT and CDR2 FQNNGV. V dropped 10 bases and J dropped 5 bases, with 19 bases sitting between them. CDR3 length: 14 residues. The CDR3 DNA is TGTGCCACCGCGGGGCGGGTATTAAGAGATACGCAGTATTTT. Translated, it gives CATAGRVLRDTQYF.

This clone was recorded only once. The chain has TRBV5-8 and TRBJ1-5; 8 bases are a match to TRBD1. V lost 0 bases to trimming and J lost 0 bases; unmatched junction nucleotides: 2. Germline values: CDR1 SGHTS, CDR2 YDEGEE. The CDR3 consists of 16 residues. CDR3 loop: CASSLGDRYSNQPQHF. CDR3 DNA sequence: TGTGCCAGCAGCTTGGGGGACAGGTATAGCAATCAGCCCCAGCATTTT.

The gene calls are TRBV11-2 and TRBJ2-2; tentatively, D is TRBD1 (6 bases). The germline CDR1 and CDR2 sequences are SGHAT and FQNNGV. V was shortened by 2 bases and J by 2 bases, with 9 bases between the two germline ends. The CDR3 spans 15 residues. CDR3 sequence: CASSLTGTNTGELFF. For the CDR3, the DNA is TGTGCCAGCAGCTTAACCGGGACAAACACCGGGGAGCTGTTTTTT.

The chain combines TRBV10-2 with TRBJ1-2; 8 bases fit TRBD1. Germline loops: CDR1 WSHSY, CDR2 SAAADI. The CDR3 totals 21 residues. V gave up 5 bases and J gave up 0 bases; unmatched junction bases: 23. CDR3 sequence reads: CASSHNPGGVGGIVANYGYTF. CDR3 DNA: TGCGCCAGCAGTCATAACCCAGGGGGCGTCGGGGGCATCGTAGCTAACTATGGCTACACCTTC.

By frequency in the sample, this clone is medium-sized. The chain carries TRBV5-4 and TRBJ1-1; D unresolved. The germline V gene encodes CDR1 SGHNT and CDR2 YYREEE (reference sequence). V lost 5 bases and J lost 5, with 13 bases in between. The CDR3 has 13 residues. The CDR3 is CASSSGQRTEAFF. In nucleotides, the CDR3 is TGTGCCAGCAGTTCCGGTCAGAGGACTGAAGCTTTCTTT.

The CDR3, as DNA: TGTGCCAGCAGCCCCGGGACAGCCTCCTACAATGAGCAGTTCTTC. Protein sequence: CASSPGTASYNEQFF. The rearrangement links TRBV7-3 to TRBJ2-1; 7 bases align to TRBD1. With 5 bases clipped from V and 0 bases from J, the junction kept 4 bases outside the gene matches. The CDR3 covers 15 residues. CDR1 is SGHTA, CDR2 FQGTGA, per germline.

The chain combines TRBV10-3 with TRBJ2-7; the D gene is possibly TRBD2 (7 bases). The CDR3 totals 12 residues. V lost 11 bases to trimming and J lost 2 bases, with 13 bases between them. Germline V gene lookup returns CDR1 ENHRY and CDR2 SYGVKD. The CDR3 protein is CAGGDTTYEQYF. The CDR3 region has the DNA TGTGCCGGGGGGGACACCACCTACGAGCAGTACTTC.

The V call is TRBV2, the J call TRBJ2-7, with D possibly matching TRBD1 (6 bases). This CDR3 comprises 16 residues. Trimming shortened V by 8 bases and J by 4 bases, and 24 bases separated the two germline ends. Germline V gene data show CDR1 as SNHLY and CDR2 as FYNNEI. The DNA for the CDR3 is TGTGCCAGCCTACCCCCGGACGCGGGCAGGGGATACGAGCAGTACTTC. Its protein product is CASLPPDAGRGYEQYF.

V and J are TRBV5-4 and TRBJ2-7; D is uncertain. The V end lost 1 base, the J end lost 4 bases, and 6 bases lay between the germline ends. Germline CDR1 reads SGHNT; CDR2 reads YYREEE (reference sequence). The CDR3 loop spans 12 amino acids. The CDR3 loop reads CASSLFGYEQYF. The CDR3 DNA reads as TGTGCCAGCAGCTTGTTCGGGTACGAGCAGTACTTC.

V is TRBV11-3 and J is TRBJ1-1; 7 bases match TRBD1. The germline CDR1 and CDR2 sequences are SGHNT and YENEEA. J was trimmed by 0 bases and V by 4 bases; bases with no gene match: 5. The CDR3 runs to 15 residues. The CDR3 bases are TGTGCCAGCAGCTCTCGACAGGGACTGAACACTGAAGCTTTCTTT. This encodes CASSSRQGLNTEAFF.

This chain uses TRBV18 with TRBJ2-1; 7 bases are a match to TRBD1. The germline gives CDR1 KGHSH, CDR2 LQKENI. CDR3 length: 16 amino acids. The trim removed 4 bases at V and 6 bases at J, leaving 12 bases unmatched. Here the CDR3 DNA reads TGTGCCAGCTCACTCTCTTACGACAGGGTAGTCAATGAGCAGTTCTTC. This encodes CASSLSYDRVVNEQFF.

This rearrangement joins TRBV5-1 to TRBJ2-4; TRBD2 matches at 7 bases. Germline V gene lookup returns CDR1 SGHRS and CDR2 YFSETQ. V dropped 4 bases and J dropped 2; count of bases not matched to a gene: 6. The CDR3 contains 15 residues. The CDR3 loop reads CASSPGGSTKNIQYF. The CDR3 DNA follows: TGCGCCAGCAGCCCCGGCGGGAGTACCAAAAACATTCAGTACTTC.

The chain recombines TRBV6-5 with TRBJ2-5, with TRBD2 matching 7 bases. V trimming: 7 bases; J trimming: 5 bases; junction bases outside the gene matches: 7. This CDR3 has 13 residues. Germline loops: CDR1 MNHEY, CDR2 SVGAGI. For the CDR3, the DNA is TGTGCCAGCACCCCTTCCGGGAGGGAGACCCAGTACTTC. It translates to CASTPSGRETQYF.

The chain recombines TRBV2 with TRBJ2-1; TRBD1 might be the D (7 bases). The germline gives CDR1 SNHLY, CDR2 FYNNEI. The CDR3 consists of 15 residues. V shed 3 bases and J shed 0 bases, with 9 bases lying between them. This CDR3 is CASSEQGGSYNEQFF. CDR3 sequence (DNA): TGTGCCAGCAGTGAGCAGGGGGGCTCCTACAATGAGCAGTTCTTC.

The chain carries TRBV5-1 and TRBJ2-5; 10 bases are shared with TRBD2. This CDR3 has 15 amino acids. Germline loops: CDR1 SGHRS, CDR2 YFSETQ. J lost 5 bases, V lost 4 bases, and 8 bases had no gene match. CDR3 region: CASSNGLTSGETQYF. The DNA for the CDR3 is TGCGCCAGCAGCAACGGACTGACTAGCGGGGAGACCCAGTACTTC. Complete variable domain (other parts from reference TRBV5-1 and TRBJ2-5): KAGVTQTPRYLIKTRGQQVTLSCSPISGHRSVSWYQQTPGQGLQFLFEYFSETQRNKGNFPGRFSGRQFSNSRSEMNVSTLELGDSALYLCASSNGLTSGETQYFGPGTRLLVL.

Points on this clone: Relative to the germline gene, one junction end is altered; a read error may explain this. The CDR3: CSSSLRQGAGEQYF. The CDR3 bases are TGTTCCAGCAGCTTAAGACAGGGGGCGGGGGAGCAGTACTTC. J is TRBJ2-7 and V is TRBV7-9, with 10 nucleotides matching TRBD1. CDR1 and CDR2 (germline): SEHNR, FQNEAQ (reference sequence). The CDR3 is 14 amino acids.

V is TRBV5-1 and J is TRBJ2-5; TRBD1 agrees at 9 bases. The DNA end favors TRBJ2-7, so the J call may be wrong. Germline V gene lookup returns CDR1 SGHRS and CDR2 YFSETQ. CDR3 size: 14 residues. CDR3 sequence: CASSLADRGYEQYF. CDR3 DNA sequence: TGCGCCAGCAGCTTGGCGGACAGGGGCTACGAGCAGTACTTC.

J is TRBJ2-3 and V is TRBV11-1; D is undetermined. Germline V gene data show CDR1 as SGHAT and CDR2 as FQDESV (reference sequence). This CDR3 contains 15 residues. The V end was cut by 0 bases, the J end by 1 base, with 8 bases between. The CDR3 sequence is CASSLASQGTDTQYF. CDR3 in DNA: TGTGCCAGCAGCTTAGCGTCCCAGGGCACAGATACGCAGTATTTT.